What follows are 16 T cell receptor beta chains derived from one specimen sequenced in a study of blood T cell repertoires in COVID-19. The data were produced by immunoSEQ multiplex PCR, yet TCRdb's version contains in-frame clones alone and is incomplete. The sample gives over 150,000 clones, 85% to 90% of which show up once; approximately 0.88% is in the top ten. The sequenced sample was peripheral blood. These receptors were collected from a woman younger than 35 who had recovered from COVID-19.

The V call is TRBV18, the J call TRBJ1-4; no clear D gene. V lost 1 base, J lost 5 bases, and 5 bases lay in between. This CDR3 spans 13 amino acids. Germline V gene data show CDR1 as KGHSH and CDR2 as LQKENI. This CDR3 reads CASSPRVNEKLFF. CDR3 in DNA: TGTGCCAGCTCACCACGAGTAAATGAAAAACTGTTTTTT. Full variable domain (rest looked up from reference TRBV18 and TRBJ1-4): NAGVMQNPRHLVRRRGQEARLRCSPMKGHSHVYWYRQLPEEGLKFMVYLQKENIIDESGMPKERFSAEFPKEGPSILRIQQVVRGDSAAYFCASSPRVNEKLFFGSGTQLSVL.

This clone was seen a single time. The J gene is TRBJ1-1, the V gene TRBV7-6; 7 bases map to TRBD1. The CDR3 has 14 residues. Germline CDR1 SGHVS, CDR2 FNYEAQ. Trimming took 5 bases from V and 4 from J; bases not matched to a gene: 7. The CDR3 nucleotides read TGTGCCAGCAGCCGACAGGGTGTGGGCACTGAAGCTTTCTTT. Protein sequence: CASSRQGVGTEAFF.

The chain combines TRBV5-4 with TRBJ1-2, with D maybe TRBD1 (6 bases). Trimming cost V 3 bases and J 8 bases, with 17 bases left between them. In germline, CDR1 is SGHNT, CDR2 YYREEE (reference sequence). There are 14 residues in the CDR3. The CDR3 coding sequence is TGTGCCAGCAGCTCAGGGGAAACCTCCCAAGGCTACACCTTC. It is translated as CASSSGETSQGYTF.

The V call is TRBV21-1, the J call TRBJ2-7; whether TRBD1, the table's D call, matches the DNA was not checked. TRBV21-1 is reported as a pseudogene. The CDR3 totals 16 residues. CDR3 bases: TGTGCCAGCAGCAAAGGCCAGTTTTGGTCCTCCTACGAGCAGTACGTC. It translates to CASSKGQFWSSYEQYV.

V usage is TRBV7-3 and J usage is TRBJ1-1, with a possible D match to TRBD1 (5 bases). The CDR3 runs to 13 residues. With 5 bases removed from V and 0 bases from J, the gap between germline ends came to 7 bases. Germline V gene lookup returns CDR1 SGHTA and CDR2 FQGTGA. The DNA for the CDR3 is TGTGCCAGCAGCGACAGCATGAACACTGAAGCTTTCTTT. It codes for CASSDSMNTEAFF.

The chain is built from TRBV6-2 or TRBV6-3 and TRBJ1-1; no reliable D call. The CDR3 is 15 residues long. Germline V gene sequence: CDR1 MNHEY, CDR2 SVGEGT. V was shortened by 0 bases and J by 1 base, with 9 bases between the two germline ends. CDR3 DNA sequence: TGTGCCAGCAGTTACTCCCAGGTAACGAACACTGAAGCTTTCTTT. Protein sequence: CASSYSQVTNTEAFF.

The chain uses TRBV24-1 and TRBJ2-3; 10 bases are a match to TRBD1. The V gene end was trimmed by 4 bases and the J gene end by 2 bases; junction bases not matched to a gene: 11. The CDR3 length is 18 residues. The germline V gene has CDR1 KGHDR and CDR2 SFDVKD. The CDR3, as DNA: TGTGCCACCAGTGACCCCCCGGGACAGGGGAGGTCCACAGATACGCAGTATTTT. Translating gives CATSDPPGQGRSTDTQYF.

The V call is TRBV7-9, the J call TRBJ1-2; D unclear. Looked up from germline, CDR1 is SEHNR and CDR2 is FQNEAQ (reference sequence). This CDR3 is built from 13 residues. Trimming cost V 1 base and J 5 bases, with 8 bases left between them. The DNA of the CDR3 is TGTGCCAGCAGCTTAGGTCAGGAATATGGCTACACCTTC. Encoded protein: CASSLGQEYGYTF.

The rearrangement joins TRBV4-1 to TRBJ2-3; TRBD2 matches 10 bases. This CDR3 is 18 amino acids long. V lost 1 base and J lost 1; bases outside the gene matches: 8. Germline V lookup: CDR1 MGHRA, CDR2 YSYEKL. The CDR3 reads CASSQGVASGGGTDTQYF. The DNA of the CDR3 is TGCGCCAGCAGCCAAGGGGTCGCGAGCGGGGGGGGCACAGATACGCAGTATTTT.

This rearrangement joins TRBV27 to TRBJ1-5; D is undetermined. V was trimmed by 0 bases and J by 9 bases, leaving 6 bases between them. CDR1 is MNHEY, CDR2 SMNVEV, per germline (reference sequence). The CDR3 is 12 residues long. Here the CDR3 DNA reads TGTGCCAGCAGTTTATCCGGAGGGCCCCAGCATTTT. Protein sequence: CASSLSGGPQHF.

The gene calls are TRBV7-9 and TRBJ1-1; TRBD1 is a possible D gene (5 bases). The length of the CDR3 is 15 residues. Germline lookup yields CDR1 SEHNR and CDR2 FQNEAQ (reference sequence). The germline V and J ends were trimmed by 0 bases and 4 bases, with 12 bases remaining between them. This CDR3 reads CASSLAPQGFTEAFF. In nucleotides, the CDR3 is TGTGCCAGCAGCTTAGCGCCCCAGGGCTTCACTGAAGCTTTCTTT.

The V gene is TRBV2, the J gene TRBJ1-5; 7 bases map to TRBD1. The V segment lost 7 bases and the J segment 2 bases; nucleotides outside the gene matches: 8. The CDR3 runs 15 residues. Germline CDR1 SNHLY, CDR2 FYNNEI. CDR3 bases: TGTGCCAGCACCTTACAGGGGAAAGGCAATCAGCCCCAGCATTTT. Translation gives CASTLQGKGNQPQHF.

Only one count was recorded for this clone. The chain uses TRBV7-2 and TRBJ2-2; a possible D gene is TRBD1 (5 bases). There are 15 residues in the CDR3. The V end lost 1 base, the J end lost 6 bases, and 12 bases lay between the germline ends. Germline CDR1 is SGHTA and CDR2 is FQGNSA. The CDR3 DNA reads as TGTGCCAGCAGCTTAGGGTTACAAGGGGCCGGGGAGCTGTTTTTT. Residues: CASSLGLQGAGELFF. The variable domain in full, with the rest retrieved from reference TRBV7-2 and TRBJ2-2, is GAGVSQSPSNKVTEKGKDVELRCDPISGHTALYWYRQSLGQGLEFLIYFQGNSAPDKSGLPSDRFSAERTGGSVSTLTIQRTQQEDSAVYLCASSLGLQGAGELFFGEGSRLTVL.

The chain recombines TRBV5-1 with TRBJ1-3; D remains ambiguous. This CDR3 region has 15 residues. The ends were cut back, 2 bases at V and 3 bases at J, with 12 bases in the middle. Germline lookup yields CDR1 SGHRS and CDR2 YFSETQ. CDR3 sequence reads: CASSLSEADGNTIYF. The CDR3 DNA sequence: TGCGCCAGCAGCTTATCCGAGGCAGATGGAAACACCATATATTTT.

V usage is TRBV9 and J usage is TRBJ2-3, with a weak D call TRBD1 (5 bases). From germline, CDR1 is SGDLS and CDR2 YYNGEE. This CDR3 region has 17 residues. Trimming shortened V by 3 bases and J by 2 bases, and 19 bases separated the two germline ends. The CDR3 sequence: CASSGPTGFGDTDTQYF. As DNA, the CDR3 is TGTGCCAGCAGCGGCCCCACAGGTTTTGGGGACACAGATACGCAGTATTTT.

The rearrangement joins TRBV5-8 to TRBJ1-4; 8 bases agree with TRBD1. This CDR3 spans 16 amino acids. Germline V lookup: CDR1 SGHTS, CDR2 YDEGEE. Trimming at V came to 5 bases and at J to 5 bases, leaving 11 bases not matched to a gene. CDR3 sequence (DNA): TGTGCCAGCAGATCGCCGGGACAGGAACCCAATGAAAAACTGTTTTTT. This sequence encodes CASRSPGQEPNEKLFF.